The 13 T cell receptor beta chains below were found in one sample sequenced in a study of beta chain features in type 1 diabetes. Study-wide findings and caveats: For Type 1 diabetes patients, all four CD4+ subsets carried TCRB CDR3s that were moderately but significantly shorter.

These receptors have no known antigen. The study reverse transcribed the entire isolated RNA, so it sequenced expressed TCRB transcripts. This table comes from immunoSEQ multiplex PCR, and its TCRdb copy is limited to in-frame clones, with some not included. The sample shows 550,000 to 850,000 clones, around 15% of them seen only once. The sequencing sample was made of naive CD4+ T cells from blood. Receptor source: a man between 18 and 29 years old with type 1 diabetes.

This sequence joins TRBV4-1 and TRBJ2-7, with 10 bases lining up with TRBD2. Germline V gene sequence: CDR1 MGHRA, CDR2 YSYEKL. The CDR3 runs to 18 residues. The J segment lost 2 bases and the V segment lost 1 base, leaving 11 bases of the junction unmatched. The CDR3: CASSQGMGLAGAAYEQYF. As DNA, the CDR3 is TGCGCCAGCAGCCAAGGTATGGGGCTAGCGGGGGCCGCCTACGAGCAGTACTTC.

This clone came up a few times. The J gene is TRBJ2-6, the V gene TRBV5-4, with TRBD1 as a possible D gene (5 bases). The CDR3 runs to 16 residues. Trimming cost V 0 bases and J 3 bases, with 10 bases left between them. Germline V lookup: CDR1 SGHNT, CDR2 YYREEE (reference sequence). The CDR3 region is CASSLVGAVGANVLTF. CDR3 DNA: TGTGCCAGCAGCTTGGTTGGGGCAGTTGGGGCCAACGTCCTGACTTTC.

The J gene is TRBJ2-3, the V gene TRBV6-1; 8 bases map to TRBD2. Germline trimming cut 0 bases from V and 2 bases from J; bases unmatched to any gene: 4. The CDR3 consists of 16 residues. In germline, CDR1 is MNHNS, CDR2 SASEGT. CDR3 bases: TGTGCCAGCAGTGAAGCGGTGACTAGCGCCACAGATACGCAGTATTTT. Protein sequence: CASSEAVTSATDTQYF.

This clone was observed a handful of times. The genes are TRBV7-9 and TRBJ2-1; D is uncertain. Germline V CDR1 and CDR2: SEHNR, FQNEAQ (reference sequence). The V end was cut by 5 bases, the J end by 8 bases, with 7 bases between. The CDR3 runs 11 residues. The CDR3 here is CASSPGHEQFF. CDR3 sequence (DNA): TGTGCCAGCAGCCCTGGACATGAGCAGTTCTTC. Based on the CDR3 plus reference TRBV7-9 and TRBJ2-1, the full variable domain is DTGVSQNPRHKITKRGQNVTFRCDPISEHNRLYWYRQTLGQGPEFLTYFQNEAQLEKSRLLSDRFSAERPKGSFSTLEIQRTEQGDSAMYLCASSPGHEQFFGPGTRLTVL.

This sequence joins TRBV29-1 and TRBJ1-1; D is possibly TRBD1 (6 bases). CDR1 is SQVTM, CDR2 ANQGSEA, per germline. Trimming removed 5 bases from V and 0 bases from J, with 13 bases in between. The CDR3 is made up of 14 amino acids. The CDR3 protein is CSVSDRPMNTEAFF. The CDR3, as DNA: TGCAGCGTTTCGGACAGACCGATGAACACTGAAGCTTTCTTT.

The chain employs TRBV5-1 and TRBJ2-5; D call uncertain. This CDR3 is built from 16 residues. CDR1 is SGHRS, CDR2 YFSETQ, per germline. The ends were cut back, 0 bases at V and 2 bases at J, with 14 bases in the middle. The CDR3 loop reads CASSLAGRGLQETQYF. CDR3 sequence (DNA): TGCGCCAGCAGCTTGGCGGGCAGAGGCTTACAAGAGACCCAGTACTTC.

V and J are TRBV6-1 and TRBJ2-3; D gene unclear. The CDR3 runs to 14 residues. V shed 4 bases and J shed 0 bases, with 8 bases lying between them. Germline V gives CDR1 MNHNS, CDR2 SASEGT. The CDR3 region has the DNA TGTGCCAGCAGTGGACCACGTAGCACAGATACGCAGTATTTT. It translates to CASSGPRSTDTQYF.

This clone was recorded a few times. The chain recombines TRBV25-1 with TRBJ1-4; the D is unclear. Germline lookup yields CDR1 MGHDK and CDR2 SYGVNS. Trimming left V 2 bases short and J 8 bases short, with 15 bases between. The CDR3 consists of 15 residues. Here the CDR3 reads CASSEPGRSGEKLFF. CDR3 coding DNA: TGTGCCAGCAGTGAACCCGGAAGGTCTGGAGAAAAACTGTTTTTT.

This clone occurred a few times. This rearrangement joins TRBV4-1 to TRBJ2-3; 8 bases are shared with TRBD2. From germline, CDR1 is MGHRA and CDR2 YSYEKL. The V gene end was trimmed by 2 bases and the J gene end by 5 bases; junction bases not matched to a gene: 6. There are 15 residues in the CDR3. The DNA for the CDR3 is TGCGCCAGCAGCCAACCGGGACTAGTCGGAGATACGCAGTATTTT. This encodes CASSQPGLVGDTQYF.

A remark on this clone: Other DNA variants within this sample encode the same CDR3. This chain links TRBV29-1 with TRBJ1-1; D might be TRBD1 (5 bases). Deletions cut 4 bases from V and 0 bases from J, with 21 bases between. The CDR3 is 17 amino acids. Germline lookup yields CDR1 SQVTM and CDR2 ANQGSEA. CDR3 in amino acids: CSVANSPGTGMNTEAFF. As DNA, the CDR3 is TGCAGCGTTGCCAACTCCCCGGGGACGGGGATGAACACTGAAGCTTTCTTT.

V gene TRBV19 combines with J gene TRBJ2-7; D assignment may be TRBD1 or TRBD2 (5 bases each). Germline V gives CDR1 LNHDA, CDR2 SQIVND (reference sequence). CDR3 length: 14 amino acids. Trimming shortened V by 7 bases and J by 2 bases, and 15 bases separated the two germline ends. DNA of the CDR3: TGTGCCAGTACCGCCGGGGCAGGACCCTACGAGCAGTACTTC. It specifies CASTAGAGPYEQYF.

V and J are TRBV5-4 and TRBJ2-3; weak D call: TRBD2 (6 bases). The V gene lost 3 bases and the J gene lost 4 bases, with 12 bases spanning the gap. In germline, CDR1 is SGHNT, CDR2 YYREEE (reference sequence). This CDR3 comprises 14 residues. The CDR3 bases are TGTGCCAGCAGCTCTACGGGGGAATCAGATACGCAGTATTTT. Encoded protein: CASSSTGESDTQYF.

This clone was detected a few times. This chain connects TRBV13 to TRBJ2-5; TRBD2 matches 9 bases. The CDR3 has 14 residues. Germline trimming cut 2 bases from V and 5 bases from J; bases unmatched to any gene: 3. From germline, CDR1 is PRHDT and CDR2 FYEKMQ (reference sequence). CDR3 amino acids: CASSLLAGKETQYF. The DNA for the CDR3 is TGTGCCAGCAGCTTACTAGCGGGGAAGGAGACCCAGTACTTC.